Detailed here is one TCR beta chain. These data come from a study of blood T cell repertoires in COVID-19. At the level of the study: Samples taken during acute and convalescent COVID-19 were collected in the United States, Italy and Spain. PBMCs, B-cell-depleted T cells, or T cells provided the cDNA or gDNA that made up the material.

In the authors' methods: Reference gene primer amplification in the assay estimated nucleated cell counts. The protocol was immunoSEQ multiplex PCR, while the TCRdb copy is restricted to in-frame clones and leaves out a portion. V, J and clone size derive from that table, while D and trimming were established from the DNA sequence. The sample lists 310,000 or so clones, around 90% occurring once. Germline values: CDR1 MNHEY, CDR2 SMNVEV (reference sequence). This CDR3 comprises 15 residues. V lost 5 bases, J lost 4 bases, and 6 bases stayed unmatched. The chain couples TRBV27 to TRBJ1-2; 11 bases are shared with TRBD1. Material for sequencing was peripheral blood. This clonotype was obtained from a man in his 70s with acute or convalescent COVID-19. CDR3 coding DNA: TGTGCCAGCAGTCGGCGGACAGGGGGCAGCTATGGCTACACCTTC. Amino acids: CASSRRTGGSYGYTF.